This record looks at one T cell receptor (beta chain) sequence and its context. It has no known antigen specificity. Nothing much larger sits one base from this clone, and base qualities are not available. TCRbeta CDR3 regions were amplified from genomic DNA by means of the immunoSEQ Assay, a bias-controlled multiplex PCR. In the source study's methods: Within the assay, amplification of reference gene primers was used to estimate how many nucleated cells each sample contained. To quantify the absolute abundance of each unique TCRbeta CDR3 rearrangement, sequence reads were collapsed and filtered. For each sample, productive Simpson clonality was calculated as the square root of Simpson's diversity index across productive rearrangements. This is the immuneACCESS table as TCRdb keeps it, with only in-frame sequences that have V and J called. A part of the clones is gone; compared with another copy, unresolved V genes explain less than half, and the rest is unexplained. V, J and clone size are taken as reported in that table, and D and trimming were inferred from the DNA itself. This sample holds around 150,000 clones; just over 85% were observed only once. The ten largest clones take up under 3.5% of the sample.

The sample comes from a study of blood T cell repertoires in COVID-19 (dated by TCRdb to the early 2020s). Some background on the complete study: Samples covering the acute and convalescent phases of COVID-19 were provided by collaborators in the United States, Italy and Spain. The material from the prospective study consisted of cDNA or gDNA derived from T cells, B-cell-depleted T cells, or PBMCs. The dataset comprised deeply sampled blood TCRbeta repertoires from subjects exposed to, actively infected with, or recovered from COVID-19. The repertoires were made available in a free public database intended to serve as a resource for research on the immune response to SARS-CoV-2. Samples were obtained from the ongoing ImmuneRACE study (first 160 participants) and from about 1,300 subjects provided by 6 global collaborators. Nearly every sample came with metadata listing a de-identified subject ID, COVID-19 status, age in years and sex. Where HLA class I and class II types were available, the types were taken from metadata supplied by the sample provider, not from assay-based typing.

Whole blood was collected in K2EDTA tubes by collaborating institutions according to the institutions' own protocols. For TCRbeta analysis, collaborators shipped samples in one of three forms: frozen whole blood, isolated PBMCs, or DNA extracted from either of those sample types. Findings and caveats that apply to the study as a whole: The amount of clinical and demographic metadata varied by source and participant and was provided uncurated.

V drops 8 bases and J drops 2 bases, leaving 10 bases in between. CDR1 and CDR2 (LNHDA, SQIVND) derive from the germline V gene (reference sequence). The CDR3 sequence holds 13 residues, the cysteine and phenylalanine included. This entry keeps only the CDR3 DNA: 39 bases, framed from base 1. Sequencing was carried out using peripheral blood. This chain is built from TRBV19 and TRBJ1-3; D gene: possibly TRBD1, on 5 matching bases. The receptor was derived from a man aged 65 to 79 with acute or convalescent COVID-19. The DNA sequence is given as TGTGCCAGTCAGGGTACTCCTGGAAACACCATATATTTT. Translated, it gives CASQGTPGNTIYF.